One sample yielded the 8 T cell receptor delta chains listed below, sequenced in a study of γδ T cells in repeated Plasmodium falciparum infection. With CATT, TCRdb re-called clones from the multiplex PCR reads. The sample records about 57,000 delta-chain clones, 1.5% to 2% being singletons. Vgamma9/Vdelta2+ and Vdelta2-negative gammadelta T cells were flow-sorted from PBMC for bulk sequencing. Specimen: gamma-delta T cells from blood. The receptor set was obtained from a pool of human donors (malaria-infected and uninfected, not separated).

There are a few counts of this clone. Translating this DNA gives a protein that differs at residue 15 from the TCRdb one, which belongs to a much larger clone; a read error is likely, and the protein shown is this translation. The chain employs TRDV1 and TRDJ1; either TRDD2 or TRDD3 may supply D (7 bases each). The J gene comes from matching the DNA to germline here; TCRdb lacks it. This CDR3 contains 25 residues. V lost 2 bases to trimming and J lost 1 base, with 41 bases between them. Germline V CDR1 and CDR2: TSWWSYY, QGS. The CDR3 here is CALGELAFLQKLRTEGYPLTDKLIF. DNA for the CDR3: TGTGCTCTTGGGGAATTAGCCTTCCTCCAAAAGTTACGTACTGAGGGATACCCCCTCACCGATAAACTCATCTTT.

Worth noting for this clone: TCRdb has a much larger clone's protein, which differs at residue 18 from the translation of this DNA, likely because of a read error; what is shown is the protein translated from the DNA. The chain recombines TRDV1 with TRDJ1, with 7 bases matching TRDD3. The J gene is not listed in TCRdb, so it was assigned here from a DNA match to germline. With V trimmed by 2 bases and J by 5 bases, 32 bases remained unmatched. The CDR3 spans 23 residues. Germline V CDR1 and CDR2: TSWWSYY, QGS. This chain's CDR3 is CALGETSVLGRLGITTYKDKLIF. The CDR3 region has the DNA TGTGCTCTTGGGGAAACTTCGGTTCTAGGGAGACTGGGGATTACTACGTACAAAGATAAACTCATCTTT.

On this clone itself: TCRdb has a much larger clone's protein, which differs at residue 9 from the translation of this DNA, likely because of a read error; what is shown is the protein translated from the DNA. The chain carries TRDV1 and TRDJ1, with D uncertain. This CDR3 region has 16 residues. Germline CDR1 TSWWSYY, CDR2 QGS. Trimming stripped 9 bases from V and 1 base from J, with 21 bases between. The CDR3 sequence is CALEEAGVWVTDKLIF. The CDR3 nucleotides are TGTGCTCTGGAGGAAGCAGGGGTGTGGGTCACCGATAAACTCATCTTT.

The table lists this clone with a few counts. With only one base between it and a far larger clone, this is likely a read error. Other nucleotide sequences in the sample specify the same CDR3. The J gene has no call, while the V gene is TRDV3; the table assigns TRDD3, which was not confirmed against the DNA. CDR3 length: 21 amino acids. Germline CDR1 is TVYSNPD and CDR2 is GDNSRS (reference sequence). The CDR3 sequence: CAFRVGIPVVYWGTHTDKLIF. CDR3 sequence (DNA): TGTGCCTTTCGGGTGGGCATTCCCGTTGTGTACTGGGGGACGCACACCGATAAACTCATCTTC.

A note on this clone: TCRdb's protein for this DNA is that of a much larger clone and differs from the translation at residue 18, likely a read error; the protein shown is the DNA translation. The chain joins TRDV1 to TRDJ1, with 8 nucleotides matching TRDD3. No J gene is reported in TCRdb; it was inferred here by comparing the DNA with germline. The V gene's germline CDR1 is TSWWSYY and CDR2 QGS. After removal of 0 bases from V and 3 bases from J, the junction contained 27 bases not matched to a gene. The CDR3 sequence is 23 residues long. As DNA, the CDR3 is TGTGCTCTTGGGGAACTATTTTCTAAGGATCGGATGGGGGATCCGCCTTACCCCGATAAACTCATCTTT. Protein sequence: CALGELFSKDRMGDPPYPDKLIF.

This clone was seen at least ten times. A read error is likely here: a far larger clone is one base away. The sample contains more than one DNA sequence encoding this CDR3. This chain links TRDV1 with TRDJ1; TRDD3 matches 8 bases. Germline V lookup: CDR1 TSWWSYY, CDR2 QGS. There are 20 residues in the CDR3. The CDR3 region is CALGDSYWGSTGVWPDKLIF. CDR3 nucleotides: TGTGCTCTTGGGGATTCGTACTGGGGGTCCACCGGAGTCTGGCCCGACAAACTCATCTTT.

This clone was counted only a few times. TCRdb records a much larger clone's protein for this DNA, with a difference at residue 14 that likely arises from a read error; the protein given is the translation of the DNA. This rearrangement joins TRDV1 to TRDJ1; 9 bases agree with TRDD3. The J gene comes from matching the DNA to germline here; TCRdb lacks it. V gave up 5 bases and J gave up 3 bases; unmatched junction bases: 22. The CDR3 is 20 residues long. Germline V CDR1 and CDR2: TSWWSYY, QGS. The CDR3 loop is CALGTRVPIPLGDLPDKLIF. CDR3 bases: TGTGCTCTTGGGACCAGGGTTCCTATTCCTCTGGGGGATCTCCCCGATAAACTCATCTTT.

Many counts were recorded for this clone. Since a much larger clone is just one base distant, this may be a read error. The chain employs TRDV1 and TRDJ1; TRDD3 matches 8 bases. The CDR3 is 22 amino acids. V was pared by 10 bases and J by 0 bases, with 31 bases of the junction left unmatched. Per the germline V gene, CDR1 is TSWWSYY and CDR2 is QGS. The CDR3 sequence: CAPEAPPSHTGGRQLYTDKLIF. CDR3 bases: TGTGCTCCTGAGGCCCCGCCGTCCCATACTGGGGGCCGACAACTGTACACCGATAAACTCATCTTT.